This T cell receptor (beta chain) stems from a study of blood T cell repertoires in COVID-19 (dated by TCRdb to about 2020). Regarding the complete study: Samples from collaborators originated in the United States, Italy and Spain and spanned both the acute and convalescent phases of COVID-19. The prospective study material was composed of cDNA or gDNA derived from T cells, B-cell-depleted T cells, or PBMCs. Deeply sampled blood TCRbeta repertoires from subjects exposed to, actively infected with, or recovered from COVID-19 were included in the dataset. A freely available public database, intended as a resource for researchers studying the immune response to SARS-CoV-2, is where the repertoires were released. Samples came from the ongoing ImmuneRACE study (first 160 participants) plus 1,254 subjects from 6 global collaborators. The sample metadata nearly always contained a de-identified subject ID, COVID-19 status, age in years and sex. HLA class I and class II types, where available, came from metadata supplied by the sample provider rather than from assay-based typing.

Enrolling through a virtual design, the prospective study's participants ranged in age from roughly 18 to 100 years and lived across roughly 24 United States geographic areas. In the prospective study, cohorts were assigned on the basis of participant-reported clinical history obtained from a screening survey and a study questionnaire. For ImmuneRACE Cohort 3, a participant was defined as recovered based on two consecutive negative NP/OP PCR tests, clearance by a healthcare professional, or resolution of symptoms. In the prospective study, mobile phlebotomists collected whole blood, serum and a nasopharyngeal or oropharyngeal swab from each participant. Additional blood draws and questionnaires over an approximately 2-month period could optionally be provided by prospective study participants. Before DNA extraction, prospective study blood samples were shipped either frozen or at room temperature.

On this clone: The target of this receptor is not known. No clone much larger than this one lies a single base away; base qualities are absent.

TCRbeta CDR3 regions were amplified from genomic DNA using the immunoSEQ Assay, a bias-controlled multiplex PCR. In the authors' own workflow: The number of nucleated cells in each sample was estimated by amplification of reference gene primers within the assay. To quantify the absolute abundance of each unique TCRbeta CDR3 rearrangement, sequence reads were collapsed and filtered. For each sample, productive Simpson clonality was calculated by taking the square root of Simpson's diversity index across productive rearrangements. TCRdb's version of the immuneACCESS table is confined to in-frame rearrangements and falls short of the full clone set. An unresolved V gene accounts for under half of the shortfall where checked; the remainder is of unknown origin. The V and J calls and clone size are taken from that table; D and trimming were inferred from the DNA. A total of approximately 200,000 clones appear in this sample, roughly 86% of them only once. The biggest ten clones account for under 9.5% of the sample.

The CDR3 starts with the cysteine, ends with the phenylalanine, and has 16 residues. The CDR3 DNA has 48 bases and is translated from base 1. The germline V gene (reference sequence) gives CDR1 as LNHDA and CDR2 as SQIVND. V is reduced by 5 bases and J by 1 base, leaving a spacing of 16 bases between them. Points the paper makes about the study in general: Clinical and demographic metadata were provided uncurated, with the amount varying by source and participant.

The TCR was taken from a young woman who had recovered from COVID-19. This receptor chain uses TRBV19 and TRBJ2-3; the D segment could be TRBD1, given 5 matching bases. Material: PBMCs or T cells enriched from blood (not recorded which). CDR3 sequence: CASSGKRQKGTDTQYF. In nucleotide form, the sequence is TGTGCCAGTAGTGGTAAGCGACAGAAGGGCACAGATACGCAGTATTTT.